Below, 31 T cell receptor beta chains from the same sample are listed, as sequenced in a study of blood T cell repertoires in COVID-19. Some clones are missing from TCRdb's copy, which holds only in-frame ones; the method was immunoSEQ multiplex PCR. The sample has roughly 160,000 clones; around nine tenths are singletons. Source material: peripheral blood. The source is a man aged 45-60 years with acute or convalescent COVID-19.

The chain couples TRBV18 to TRBJ1-5; 8 bases are shared with TRBD1. This CDR3 is built from 14 residues. From germline, CDR1 is KGHSH and CDR2 LQKENI. After removal of 3 bases from V and 5 bases from J, the junction contained 3 bases not matched to a gene. CDR3: CASSPTGEDQPQHF. The CDR3 nucleotides are TGTGCCAGCTCACCGACAGGGGAGGATCAGCCCCAGCATTTT.

The gene calls are TRBV5-4 and TRBJ2-7, with D possibly being TRBD2 (6 bases). Germline V CDR1 and CDR2: SGHNT, YYREEE (reference sequence). The CDR3 is 15 amino acids. V dropped 4 bases and J dropped 0 bases, with 14 bases sitting between them. The CDR3 loop is CASSHRDLLSYEQYF. The CDR3 nucleotides are TGTGCCAGCAGCCACCGGGACTTGCTCTCCTACGAGCAGTACTTC.

The rearrangement uses TRBV3-1 (or the pseudogene TRBV3-2) and TRBJ2-5, with D tentatively TRBD2 (5 bases). Per germline, CDR1 LGHDT and CDR2 YNNKEL (reference sequence). The V end was cut by 0 bases, the J end by 4 bases, with 12 bases between. The CDR3 is 15 residues long. The CDR3 coding sequence is TGTGCCAGCAGCCAAGAATCGGGCGGAGGAGAGACCCAGTACTTC. Translation gives CASSQESGGGETQYF.

V is TRBV5-1 and J is TRBJ1-1; perhaps TRBD1 as D (6 bases). Trimming stripped 4 bases from V and 0 bases from J, with 10 bases between. The CDR3 length is 14 residues. Germline values: CDR1 SGHRS, CDR2 YFSETQ. CDR3 in DNA: TGCGCCAGCAGCAACACAGGGTTGAACACTGAAGCTTTCTTT. Protein sequence: CASSNTGLNTEAFF.

V is TRBV10-2 and J is TRBJ1-3; tentatively, D is TRBD1 (5 bases). Germline lookup yields CDR1 WSHSY and CDR2 SAAADI. The V end lost 8 bases, the J end lost 0 bases, and 11 bases lay between the germline ends. The CDR3 has 14 residues. The CDR3 coding sequence is TGCGCCAGCCGACTCCAGGGCTCTGGAAACACCATATATTTT. This encodes CASRLQGSGNTIYF.

The chain carries TRBV5-6 and TRBJ2-3; tentatively, D is TRBD2 (5 bases). Germline-derived CDR1 and CDR2 are SGHDT and YYEEEE. Trimming pared 4 bases from V and 0 bases from J, leaving 9 bases between. This CDR3 is 14 amino acids long. The CDR3 reads CASSRRGSTDTQYF. CDR3 sequence (DNA): TGTGCCAGCAGCCGCCGGGGAAGCACAGATACGCAGTATTTT.

The chain has TRBV7-2 and TRBJ1-1, with 7 bases aligning to TRBD1. V was clipped by 6 bases and J by 3 bases; unmatched bases: 7. Germline V gene lookup returns CDR1 SGHTA and CDR2 FQGNSA. The CDR3 is made up of 14 amino acids. The DNA for the CDR3 is TGTGCCAGCAGGGAAGGGGGCTGGTACACTGAAGCTTTCTTT. It is translated as CASREGGWYTEAFF. Drawing the rest from reference TRBV7-2 and TRBJ1-1, the complete variable domain is GAGVSQSPSNKVTEKGKDVELRCDPISGHTALYWYRQSLGQGLEFLIYFQGNSAPDKSGLPSDRFSAERTGGSVSTLTIQRTQQEDSAVYLCASREGGWYTEAFFGQGTRLTVV.

V usage is TRBV3-1 (or the pseudogene TRBV3-2) and J usage is TRBJ1-4; 9 bases align to TRBD1. V gave up 2 bases and J gave up 6 bases; unmatched junction bases: 4. The CDR3 loop spans 15 amino acids. The V gene's germline CDR1 is LGHDT and CDR2 YNNKEL (reference sequence). The CDR3, as DNA: TGTGCCAGCAGCCAACTAACAGGGGGCGATGAAAAACTGTTTTTT. The encoded protein is CASSQLTGGDEKLFF.

The chain links TRBV30 to TRBJ2-5; perhaps TRBD1 as D (5 bases). Trimming left V 1 base short and J 3 bases short, with 15 bases between. There are 15 residues in the CDR3. The V gene's germline CDR1 is GTSNPN and CDR2 SVGIG (reference sequence). DNA for the CDR3: TGTGCCTGGAGTGGAACGGCTCTAGGGGAAGAGACCCAGTACTTC. Translated: CAWSGTALGEETQYF.

In its sample, this clone was seen a few times. The chain is built from TRBV12-5 and TRBJ1-1, with a tentative D call TRBD1 (5 bases). With 2 bases removed from V and 4 bases from J, the gap between germline ends came to 11 bases. CDR1 is LGHNT and CDR2 is FRNRAP in the germline V gene. The CDR3 has 14 amino acids. As DNA, the CDR3 is TGTGCTAGTGGTTTGACGGGGGGTGCCACTGAAGCTTTCTTT. It specifies CASGLTGGATEAFF.

The rearrangement joins TRBV6-5 to TRBJ2-1; D is perhaps TRBD1 (5 bases). CDR1 is MNHEY, CDR2 SVGAGI, per germline. The ends were cut back, 7 bases at V and 5 bases at J, with 18 bases in the middle. The CDR3 covers 15 residues. The CDR3 nucleotides read TGTGCCAGCACCTCCTCGCCAGGGCCCCACAATGAGCAGTTCTTC. This encodes CASTSSPGPHNEQFF.

V is TRBV29-1 and J is TRBJ1-1; no reliable D call. The CDR3 length is 12 residues. Looked up from germline, CDR1 is SQVTM and CDR2 is ANQGSEA. This chain's CDR3 is CSATVSNTEAFF. The DNA of the CDR3 is TGCAGTGCTACAGTATCGAACACTGAAGCTTTCTTT.

The chain has TRBV2 and TRBJ1-1; 8 bases line up with TRBD1. Per germline, CDR1 SNHLY and CDR2 FYNNEI. The CDR3 contains 14 residues. V shed 6 bases, J shed 5 bases, and the junction held 8 bases outside the gene matches. In nucleotides, the CDR3 is TGTGCCAGCAGCAAGGACAGGGACGTGACTGAAGCTTTCTTT. Protein: CASSKDRDVTEAFF.

V gene TRBV7-2 combines with J gene TRBJ2-7; 13 bases are shared with TRBD2. The CDR3 is made up of 16 amino acids. V lost 4 bases to trimming and J lost 5 bases; unmatched junction nucleotides: 8. Germline-derived CDR1 and CDR2 are SGHTA and FQGNSA. The CDR3 protein is CASSWGGLAGIDEQYV. The DNA for the CDR3 is TGTGCCAGCAGCTGGGGGGGACTAGCGGGGATCGACGAGCAGTACGTC.

J is TRBJ1-1 and V is TRBV6-2 or TRBV6-3; tentatively, D is TRBD1 (6 bases). The CDR3 runs to 19 residues. V was cut by 5 bases and J by 4 bases, with 29 bases left in between. Germline CDR1 is MNHEY and CDR2 is SVGEGT. This CDR3 is CASSGLGRGKAEWFTEAFF. CDR3 in DNA: TGTGCCAGCAGTGGCCTTGGGAGGGGGAAAGCGGAGTGGTTCACTGAAGCTTTCTTT.

The rearrangement uses TRBV29-1 and TRBJ1-2, with no clear D. The CDR3 consists of 15 residues. CDR1 SQVTM and CDR2 ANQGSEA come from the germline V gene. Trimming stripped 0 bases from V and 3 bases from J, with 14 bases between. CDR3 in amino acids: CSVEDRSSKYYGYTF. The CDR3 DNA reads as TGCAGCGTTGAAGATAGGAGCAGTAAATACTATGGCTACACCTTC.

V gene TRBV27 combines with J gene TRBJ2-3, with TRBD1 identical over 10 bases. Per germline, CDR1 MNHEY and CDR2 SMNVEV (reference sequence). Germline trimming cut 2 bases from V and 6 bases from J; bases unmatched to any gene: 11. There are 17 residues in the CDR3. CDR3 in DNA: TGTGCCAGCAGTTTACATACCCGGGACAGGGGTCCGGATACGCAGTATTTT. Translated: CASSLHTRDRGPDTQYF.

This chain uses TRBV13 with TRBJ2-7; 9 nucleotides align to TRBD1. V was pared by 5 bases and J by 6 bases, with 8 bases of the junction left unmatched. This CDR3 comprises 14 residues. Germline CDR1 PRHDT, CDR2 FYEKMQ (reference sequence). In DNA form, the CDR3 reads TGTGCCAGCAGCCTACGGACAGGGGCACGCGAGCAGTACTTC. Translation: CASSLRTGAREQYF.

This clone has just a few counts. The chain carries TRBV7-9 and TRBJ1-2; D may be TRBD1 (5 bases). The V and J ends lost 6 bases and 2 bases respectively, with 13 bases between them. The germline CDR1 and CDR2 sequences are SEHNR and FQNEAQ (reference sequence). The CDR3 is 14 residues long. CDR3 DNA: TGTGCCAGCAGTTCTGGGGCCTGGAACTATGGCTACACCTTC. As protein: CASSSGAWNYGYTF.

J is TRBJ2-3 and V is TRBV12-5; TRBD2 might be the D (5 bases). Germline CDR1 reads LGHNT; CDR2 reads FRNRAP. V lost 7 bases, J lost 8 bases, and 13 bases lay in between. The CDR3 is made up of 12 amino acids. The CDR3 protein is CASAQLGGTQYF. The DNA of the CDR3 is TGTGCTAGTGCCCAGCTTGGAGGTACGCAGTATTTT.

The V and J genes are TRBV9 and TRBJ1-2, with 7 bases fitting TRBD1. The CDR3 loop spans 15 amino acids. Germline CDR1 reads SGDLS; CDR2 reads YYNGEE. Trimming took 0 bases from V and 3 from J; bases not matched to a gene: 5. The CDR3 DNA follows: TGTGCCAGCAGCGTAGATCAGGGGGGAGACTATGGCTACACCTTC. Protein sequence: CASSVDQGGDYGYTF.

CDR3 nucleotide sequence: TGTGCCAGCAGCCCTGCGAGACAGGGCAATCAGCCCCAGCATTTT. Residues: CASSPARQGNQPQHF. The chain joins TRBV7-8 to TRBJ1-5; D might be TRBD1 (6 bases). This CDR3 is 15 amino acids long. Germline V gene lookup returns CDR1 SGHVS and CDR2 FQNEAQ. V lost 5 bases and J 2 bases, leaving 13 bases between the germline ends.

This chain joins TRBV4-1 and TRBJ2-3; 8 nucleotides align to TRBD1. The CDR3 is made up of 16 amino acids. The germline gives CDR1 MGHRA, CDR2 YSYEKL. V lost 5 bases to trimming and J lost 3 bases; unmatched junction nucleotides: 10. The CDR3 coding sequence is TGCGCCAGCAGCACTCAGGGGGCGTACATTACAGATACGCAGTATTTT. Protein sequence: CASSTQGAYITDTQYF.

The V call is TRBV18, the J call TRBJ2-3, with 11 nucleotides matching TRBD2. The CDR3 loop spans 15 amino acids. J was trimmed by 6 bases and V by 2 bases; bases with no gene match: 4. Germline CDR1 KGHSH, CDR2 LQKENI. The CDR3 here is CASSPFSGGADTQYF. CDR3 coding DNA: TGTGCCAGCTCACCATTTAGCGGGGGGGCGGATACGCAGTATTTT.

The sample holds a few counts of this clone. This chain uses TRBV5-4 with TRBJ1-2; perhaps TRBD1 as D (6 bases). With 2 bases removed from V and 3 bases from J, the gap between germline ends came to 8 bases. CDR3 length: 13 residues. The V gene's germline CDR1 is SGHNT and CDR2 YYREEE (reference sequence). Written as DNA, the CDR3 is TGTGCCAGCAGCTTACAGGGTGACTATGGCTACACCTTC. It yields the protein CASSLQGDYGYTF.

The genes are TRBV3-1 (or the pseudogene TRBV3-2) and TRBJ2-3, with 10 bases fitting TRBD1. J lost 0 bases, V lost 2 bases, and 11 bases had no gene match. The germline gives CDR1 LGHDT, CDR2 YNNKEL (reference sequence). The CDR3 covers 19 residues. The CDR3 protein is CASSQTRDRGTTSTDTQYF. The DNA of the CDR3 is TGTGCCAGCAGCCAAACTAGGGACAGGGGAACGACTAGCACAGATACGCAGTATTTT.

This chain joins TRBV4-1 and TRBJ2-4; tentative D call: TRBD1 (8 bases). V dropped 4 bases and J dropped 5 bases, with 15 bases sitting between them. Germline values: CDR1 MGHRA, CDR2 YSYEKL. The CDR3 has 15 amino acids. The CDR3 sequence is CASSRQQGGQNIQYF. CDR3 nucleotides: TGCGCCAGCAGCCGACAACAGGGGGGGCAAAACATTCAGTACTTC.

The chain links TRBV10-2 to TRBJ2-2, with a weak D call TRBD1 (6 bases). The germline CDR1 and CDR2 sequences are WSHSY and SAAADI. Deletions cut 7 bases from V and 0 bases from J, with 6 bases between. The CDR3 is 13 residues long. CDR3 sequence reads: CASKGANTGELFF. In nucleotides, the CDR3 is TGCGCCAGCAAGGGGGCGAACACCGGGGAGCTGTTTTTT.

V is TRBV6-1 and J is TRBJ2-1; D is perhaps TRBD2 (6 bases). This CDR3 has 16 residues. Trimming took off 3 bases at V and 0 bases at J, with 12 bases between the two ends. From germline, CDR1 is MNHNS and CDR2 SASEGT. This CDR3 reads CASSEGRGSSYNEQFF. The CDR3 nucleotides read TGTGCCAGCAGTGAGGGACGGGGGAGCTCCTACAATGAGCAGTTCTTC.

In its sample, this clone was seen once. This chain links TRBV19 with TRBJ1-5; the D is unclear. V lost 7 bases to trimming and J lost 2 bases, with 9 bases between them. This CDR3 is 13 amino acids long. Germline loops: CDR1 LNHDA, CDR2 SQIVND (reference sequence). The CDR3 nucleotides read TGTGCCAGTACTTCAACAGGCAATCAGCCCCAGCATTTT. Translated, it gives CASTSTGNQPQHF.

The V call is TRBV6-5, the J call TRBJ2-5, with TRBD1 identical over 12 bases. CDR3 length equals 16 residues. The trim removed 0 bases at V and 5 bases at J, leaving 4 bases unmatched. Germline CDR1 and CDR2: MNHEY and SVGAGI. The chain's CDR3 is CASSYSGQGAAETQYF. In DNA, the CDR3 is TGTGCCAGCAGTTACTCGGGACAGGGGGCGGCGGAGACCCAGTACTTC.